A selection of T cell receptor beta chains follows, all from one sample in a study of CD8+ T cells in alopecia areata. TCRdb keeps only in-frame clones here, not all; method: immunoSEQ multiplex PCR. The table has 150,000 to 200,000 clones, 60% seen once. Here the sequenced sample was CD4+ T cells sorted from blood, taken at week 24, from a patient treated with tofacitinib. These receptors originate from a human donor with alopecia areata. Both conserved end residues are part of each CDR3. Fields, in order: D gene, CDR3 length, V gene, J gene, clone size, CDR3 protein. D genes are given only for firm matches. Size tells how often a clone was seen (once, few, many) or the class of an expanded clone, and some rows leave it out.

D gene: .; CDR3 length: 17; V gene: TRBV19; J gene: TRBJ2-2; clone size: .; CDR3 protein: CASSIDQGQTYTGELFF
D gene: TRBD1; CDR3 length: 16; V gene: TRBV7-7; J gene: TRBJ2-5; clone size: few; CDR3 protein: CASSRSTGFRGETQYF
D gene: TRBD1; CDR3 length: 15; V gene: TRBV10-2; J gene: TRBJ1-5; clone size: .; CDR3 protein: CASSPGQESNQPQHF
D gene: TRBD1; CDR3 length: 15; V gene: TRBV5-1; J gene: TRBJ2-3; clone size: .; CDR3 protein: CASSTGQGITDTQYF
D gene: TRBD1; CDR3 length: 16; V gene: TRBV5-1; J gene: TRBJ1-6; clone size: .; CDR3 protein: CASKGTGDSYNSPLHF
D gene: .; CDR3 length: 12; V gene: TRBV25-1; J gene: TRBJ2-3; clone size: .; CDR3 protein: CATGDVTDTQYF
D gene: .; CDR3 length: 12; V gene: TRBV18; J gene: TRBJ1-5; clone size: .; CDR3 protein: CASSTGNQPQHF
D gene: .; CDR3 length: 11; V gene: TRBV19; J gene: TRBJ2-3; clone size: .; CDR3 protein: CASSRGDTQYF
D gene: .; CDR3 length: 15; V gene: TRBV9; J gene: TRBJ2-7; clone size: .; CDR3 protein: CASSVGGTWDYEQYF
D gene: .; CDR3 length: 13; V gene: TRBV29-1; J gene: TRBJ1-2; clone size: .; CDR3 protein: CSVDSARGYGYTF
D gene: .; CDR3 length: 15; V gene: TRBV14; J gene: TRBJ1-2; clone size: few; CDR3 protein: CASSQDQGSNYGYTF
D gene: .; CDR3 length: 16; V gene: TRBV4-2; J gene: TRBJ1-2; clone size: .; CDR3 protein: CASSRGMSEQNYGYTF
D gene: .; CDR3 length: 17; V gene: TRBV30; J gene: TRBJ1-3; clone size: .; CDR3 protein: CAWSVQGAGTVGNTIYF
D gene: .; CDR3 length: 16; V gene: TRBV21-1; J gene: TRBJ1-6; clone size: few; CDR3 protein: CASSKSIVRDNSPLHF
D gene: .; CDR3 length: 13; V gene: TRBV4-3; J gene: TRBJ1-2; clone size: .; CDR3 protein: CASSPVGSTGYTF
D gene: TRBD1; CDR3 length: 15; V gene: TRBV5-1; J gene: TRBJ1-1; clone size: .; CDR3 protein: CASSLADRGRTEAFF
D gene: .; CDR3 length: 13; V gene: TRBV30; J gene: TRBJ1-3; clone size: once; CDR3 protein: CAWAGSSGNTIYF
D gene: .; CDR3 length: 14; V gene: TRBV5-1; J gene: TRBJ2-1; clone size: .; CDR3 protein: CASSLAWGDSEQFF
D gene: .; CDR3 length: 12; V gene: TRBV30; J gene: TRBJ1-2; clone size: .; CDR3 protein: CAHGGLPYGYTF
D gene: TRBD1; CDR3 length: 16; V gene: TRBV9; J gene: TRBJ2-7; clone size: .; CDR3 protein: CASSPRAGGDRDEQYF
D gene: TRBD1; CDR3 length: 13; V gene: TRBV18; J gene: TRBJ2-7; clone size: .; CDR3 protein: CASSPKQGGEQYF
D gene: .; CDR3 length: 11; V gene: TRBV29-1; J gene: TRBJ1-1; clone size: once; CDR3 protein: CSVAWDTEAFF
D gene: .; CDR3 length: 17; V gene: TRBV5-6; J gene: TRBJ2-5; clone size: few; CDR3 protein: CASSLVFRGTDQETQYF
D gene: .; CDR3 length: 16; V gene: TRBV7-3; J gene: TRBJ2-2; clone size: once; CDR3 protein: CASSLVGLSSGGELFF
D gene: .; CDR3 length: 16; V gene: TRBV5-1; J gene: TRBJ2-3; clone size: .; CDR3 protein: CASSRPGGLLTDTQYF
D gene: .; CDR3 length: 11; V gene: TRBV20-1; J gene: TRBJ2-7; clone size: .; CDR3 protein: CSASGDTKQYF
D gene: TRBD1; CDR3 length: 12; V gene: TRBV29-1; J gene: TRBJ1-2; clone size: .; CDR3 protein: CSAGQADYGYTF
D gene: .; CDR3 length: 13; V gene: TRBV5-6; J gene: TRBJ1-2; clone size: .; CDR3 protein: CASRQRQGYGYTF
D gene: .; CDR3 length: 13; V gene: TRBV29-1; J gene: TRBJ2-7; clone size: .; CDR3 protein: CSVRDSISYEQYF
D gene: TRBD1; CDR3 length: 16; V gene: TRBV5-1; J gene: TRBJ2-4; clone size: few; CDR3 protein: CASSQQGGIAKNIQYF
D gene: TRBD1; CDR3 length: 13; V gene: TRBV30; J gene: TRBJ1-2; clone size: .; CDR3 protein: CAWRFGQGDGYTF